The 4 T cell receptor beta chains below all came from one sample that was sequenced in a study of shared clonotypes between healthy human individuals. Here immunoSEQ multiplex PCR was the method, and the copy in TCRdb shows in-frame clones only, minus some. The repertoire holds 400,000 or so clones, with around 96% as singletons. What was sequenced was memory CD8+ T cells sorted from blood. As for subset: CD45RO+ cells pooled with CCR7-negative TemRA cells. Source of these receptors: a man aged 25-45 years in good health.

The chain joins TRBV18 to TRBJ1-2; D is ambiguous. Germline V gene lookup returns CDR1 KGHSH and CDR2 LQKENI. Trimming left V 2 bases short and J 4 bases short, with 8 bases between. This CDR3 is built from 13 residues. The CDR3 is CASSPSDGYGYTF. The CDR3 DNA reads as TGTGCCAGCTCACCATCCGATGGCTATGGCTACACCTTC.

As DNA, the CDR3 is TGCGCCAGCAGCTTGATTTCGAGAGAGACCCAGTACTTC. Residues: CASSLISRETQYF. This chain uses TRBV5-1 with TRBJ2-5; the D is unclear. The CDR3 is made up of 13 amino acids. Germline CDR1 and CDR2: SGHRS and YFSETQ. Trimming removed 1 base at V and 4 bases at J, with 8 bases between.

The V call is TRBV9, the J call TRBJ2-5, with 7 bases that match TRBD2. The J segment lost 7 bases and the V segment lost 1 base, leaving 4 bases of the junction unmatched. The germline CDR1 and CDR2 sequences are SGDLS and YYNGEE. The CDR3 spans 13 residues. In DNA form, the CDR3 reads TGTGCCAGCAGCGTAACGGGGGGTCCGACCCAGTACTTC. Protein product: CASSVTGGPTQYF.

CDR3 in amino acids: CASSRLSSYNEQFF. CDR3 coding DNA: TGTGCCAGCAGCCGACTTAGCTCCTACAATGAGCAGTTCTTC. The chain is built from TRBV14 and TRBJ2-1; no reliable D call. This CDR3 contains 14 residues. With 4 bases removed from V and 0 bases from J, the gap between germline ends came to 7 bases. Germline CDR1 SGHDN, CDR2 FVKESK.